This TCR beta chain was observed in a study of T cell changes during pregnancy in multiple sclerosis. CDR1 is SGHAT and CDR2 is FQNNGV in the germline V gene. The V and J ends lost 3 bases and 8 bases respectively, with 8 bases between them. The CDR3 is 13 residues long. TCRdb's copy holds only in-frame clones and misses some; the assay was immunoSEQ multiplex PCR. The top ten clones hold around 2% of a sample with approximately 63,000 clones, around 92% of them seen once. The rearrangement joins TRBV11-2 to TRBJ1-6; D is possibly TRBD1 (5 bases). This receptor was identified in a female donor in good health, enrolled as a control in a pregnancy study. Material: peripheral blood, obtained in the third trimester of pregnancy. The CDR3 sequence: CASSFSGDSPLHF. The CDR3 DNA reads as TGTGCCAGCAGCTTTTCGGGGGATTCACCCCTCCACTTT.